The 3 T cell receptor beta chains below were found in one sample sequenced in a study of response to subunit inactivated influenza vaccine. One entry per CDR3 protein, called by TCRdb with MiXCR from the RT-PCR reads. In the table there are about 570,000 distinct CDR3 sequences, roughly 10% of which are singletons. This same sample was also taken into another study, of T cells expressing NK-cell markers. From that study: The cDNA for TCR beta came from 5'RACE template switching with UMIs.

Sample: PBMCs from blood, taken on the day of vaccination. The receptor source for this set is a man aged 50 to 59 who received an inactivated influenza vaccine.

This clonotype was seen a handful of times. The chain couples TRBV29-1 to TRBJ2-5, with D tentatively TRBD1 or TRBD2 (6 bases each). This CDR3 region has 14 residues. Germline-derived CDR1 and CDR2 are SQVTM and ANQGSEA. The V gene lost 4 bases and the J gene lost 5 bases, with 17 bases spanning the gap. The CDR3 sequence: CSVGGASRWETQYF. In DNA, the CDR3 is TGCAGCGTTGGGGGGGCTTCCCGGTGGGAGACCCAGTACTTC.

The CDR3 DNA is TGTGCCAGCAGTTTAGGACAGGGGGCAATTGAAAACATTCAGTACTTC. This gives the protein CASSLGQGAIENIQYF. The chain has TRBV12-3 or TRBV12-4 and TRBJ2-4, with 10 positions matching TRBD1. The ends lost 1 base at V and 5 bases at J; junction bases unmatched: 5. The CDR3 contains 16 residues.

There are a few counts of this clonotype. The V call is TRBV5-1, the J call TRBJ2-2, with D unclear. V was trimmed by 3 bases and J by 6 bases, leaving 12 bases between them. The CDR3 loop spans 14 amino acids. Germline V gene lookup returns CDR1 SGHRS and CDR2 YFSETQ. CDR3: CASSSTPQAGELFF. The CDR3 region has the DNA TGCGCCAGCAGCTCCACGCCACAAGCCGGGGAGCTGTTTTTT.